In its sample, the clone carrying this T cell receptor beta chain was seen once. Antigen specificity is unknown. The PCR was carried out with 60 Vbeta primers and 13 Jbeta primers. The protocol was immunoSEQ multiplex PCR, while the TCRdb copy is restricted to in-frame clones and leaves out a portion. The repertoire includes around 200,000 clones, around 80% of them detected once, and 6% sits in the top ten. The sample is drawn from a study of cytomegalovirus exposure and HLA in healthy donors. Study information: Previous work identified 95 million to 140 million unique TCR beta sequences from roughly 170 million T cells. Approximately 81% of 398 genotyped donors fell in the Caucasian-associated ancestry cluster. Notes on the study in general: Reports showed the classifier diagnosing cytomegalovirus status with high specificity and sensitivity.

Per the germline V gene, CDR1 is SEHNR and CDR2 is FQNEAQ (reference sequence). This CDR3 spans 16 amino acids. V was trimmed by 1 base and J by 1 base, leaving 10 bases between them. The rearrangement links TRBV7-9 to TRBJ1-4; D is undetermined. The receptor was derived from a man between 35 and 55 years old in good health and CMV-seropositive. Sample: PBMCs. The CDR3 nucleotides read TGTGCCAGCAGCTTAGAGGTCGCAGGAACTAATGAAAAACTGTTTTTT. Its translation: CASSLEVAGTNEKLFF.